The clone carrying this T cell receptor (beta chain) has a single count. This sample was taken from a study of blood T cell repertoires in COVID-19. The CDR3 is 11 residues long. Trimming stripped 5 bases from V and 1 base from J, with 5 bases between. The germline gives CDR1 SQVTM, CDR2 ANQGSEA. As originally analysed: Estimates of nucleated cell counts were drawn from the amplification of reference gene primers. Sequenced by immunoSEQ multiplex PCR; TCRdb stores in-frame clones only, minus some. V and J calls plus clone size are reproduced from that table; the DNA served to infer D and trimming. The sample records fewer than 110,000 clones, about 85% being singletons.

Sequences were obtained from peripheral blood. This TCR was recovered from a man aged 45 to 65 in a cohort sampled during active COVID-19. This chain uses TRBV29-1 with TRBJ1-1; D ambiguous. The CDR3 here is CSVSGNTEAFF. Written as DNA, the CDR3 is TGCAGCGTTAGCGGGAACACTGAAGCTTTCTTT.